This is a list of T cell receptor beta chains from one sample in a study of PD-L1 blockade in urothelial cancer. Assay: immunoSEQ multiplex PCR; the TCRdb copy retains only in-frame clones and omits some. The data show about 88,000 clones, 90% to 95% seen once. Specimen: PBMCs, collected around atezolizumab (anti-PD-L1) treatment. All receptors come from a man aged 55-75 years with urothelial cancer. CDR3s include the opening cysteine and the closing phenylalanine or tryptophan. A D gene is named only where the DNA matches it firmly. Size values are once, few and many counts, or a class for expanded clones, and some rows have none.

cdr3_aa: CASRPPGSSPLHF
cdr3_nt: TGTGCCAGCCGGCCGCCAGGGTCCTCACCCCTCCACTTT
d_call: NA
clone_size: NA
v_call: TRBV2
j_call: TRBJ1-6

cdr3_aa: CASSLGTGVTGNTIYF
cdr3_nt: TGTGCCAGCAGCCTGGGGACAGGGGTCACCGGAAACACCATATATTTT
d_call: TRBD1
clone_size: NA
v_call: TRBV9
j_call: TRBJ1-3

cdr3_aa: CSPRRPGNTEAFF
cdr3_nt: TGCAGCCCCCGGAGGCCAGGGAACACTGAAGCTTTCTTT
d_call: NA
clone_size: NA
v_call: TRBV29-1
j_call: TRBJ1-1

cdr3_aa: CASSQGWDRLNTIYF
cdr3_nt: TGCGCCAGCAGCCAAGGTTGGGACAGGCTAAACACCATATATTTT
d_call: TRBD1
clone_size: NA
v_call: TRBV4-3
j_call: TRBJ1-3

cdr3_aa: CAGRHGRGGNTEGYTF
cdr3_nt: TGTGCCGGGCGTCACGGACGTGGGGGGAACACGGAAGGCTACACCTTC
d_call: NA
clone_size: NA
v_call: TRBV19
j_call: TRBJ1-2

cdr3_aa: CASSQAGQGNTEAFF
cdr3_nt: TGTGCCAGCAGCCAAGCCGGACAGGGGAACACTGAAGCTTTCTTT
d_call: TRBD1
clone_size: NA
v_call: TRBV4-2
j_call: TRBJ1-1

cdr3_aa: CASSLKVVGRAFETQYF
cdr3_nt: TGTGCCAGCAGCTTAAAGGTGGTGGGCAGGGCCTTTGAGACCCAGTACTTC
d_call: NA
clone_size: few
v_call: TRBV7-3
j_call: TRBJ2-5

cdr3_aa: CSGGQGPDIQYF
cdr3_nt: TGCAGCGGTGGACAGGGGCCGGACATTCAGTACTTC
d_call: TRBD1
clone_size: NA
v_call: TRBV29-1
j_call: TRBJ2-4

cdr3_aa: CASSPAGSSYEQYF
cdr3_nt: TGTGCCAGCAGCCCCGCGGGAAGTTCCTACGAGCAGTACTTC
d_call: NA
clone_size: NA
v_call: TRBV7-2
j_call: TRBJ2-7

cdr3_aa: CASSRTGTGSTEQFF
cdr3_nt: TGTGCCAGCAGCCGAACCGGGACAGGTTCGACTGAGCAGTTCTTC
d_call: TRBD1
clone_size: NA
v_call: TRBV5-5
j_call: TRBJ2-1

cdr3_aa: CASSLGEGEQFF
cdr3_nt: TGTGCCAGCAGCTTGGGAGAGGGTGAGCAGTTCTTC
d_call: NA
clone_size: NA
v_call: TRBV5-6
j_call: TRBJ2-1

cdr3_aa: CASSPDRTGSGSPLHF
cdr3_nt: TGTGCCAGCAGCCCCGACCGGACAGGGAGTGGTTCACCCCTCCACTTT
d_call: TRBD1
clone_size: NA
v_call: TRBV5-5
j_call: TRBJ1-6

cdr3_aa: CASSETGIRTEAFF
cdr3_nt: TGCGCCAGCAGTGAGACAGGGATAAGAACTGAAGCTTTCTTT
d_call: NA
clone_size: once
v_call: TRBV10-1
j_call: TRBJ1-1

cdr3_aa: CASTSPGGHEQYF
cdr3_nt: TGTGCCAGCACCTCCCCGGGGGGACACGAGCAGTACTTC
d_call: TRBD2
clone_size: NA
v_call: TRBV6-5
j_call: TRBJ2-7

cdr3_aa: CASSPGGGSYIDTQYF
cdr3_nt: TGTGCCAGCTCACCAGGGGGCGGGTCTTACATAGATACGCAGTATTTT
d_call: NA
clone_size: once
v_call: TRBV18
j_call: TRBJ2-3

cdr3_aa: CASSLGGSNTGELFF
cdr3_nt: TGTGCCAGCAGTTTAGGAGGGTCGAACACCGGGGAGCTGTTTTTT
d_call: NA
clone_size: NA
v_call: TRBV28
j_call: TRBJ2-2

cdr3_aa: CASSPQGQFSGNTIYF
cdr3_nt: TGTGCCAGCAGCCCCCAGGGACAGTTCTCTGGAAACACCATATATTTT
d_call: TRBD1
clone_size: once
v_call: TRBV7-2
j_call: TRBJ1-3

cdr3_aa: CASSLWGTSNYGYTF
cdr3_nt: TGTGCCAGTAGTCTCTGGGGCACTTCTAACTATGGCTACACCTTC
d_call: NA
clone_size: NA
v_call: TRBV19
j_call: TRBJ1-2

cdr3_aa: CASKADYTDTQYF
cdr3_nt: TGCGCCAGCAAGGCGGACTACACAGATACGCAGTATTTT
d_call: NA
clone_size: NA
v_call: TRBV5-1
j_call: TRBJ2-3

cdr3_aa: CASSTSGETQYF
cdr3_nt: TGTGCCAGCTCCACAAGCGGGGAGACCCAGTACTTC
d_call: NA
clone_size: once
v_call: TRBV18
j_call: TRBJ2-5

cdr3_aa: CASSPDGHENTEAFF
cdr3_nt: TGTGCCAGCAGCCCAGATGGACACGAGAACACTGAAGCTTTCTTT
d_call: NA
clone_size: NA
v_call: TRBV9
j_call: TRBJ1-1

cdr3_aa: CASSLGGWEQETQYF
cdr3_nt: TGCGCCAGCAGCTTGGGCGGGTGGGAACAAGAGACCCAGTACTTC
d_call: NA
clone_size: NA
v_call: TRBV5-1
j_call: TRBJ2-5

cdr3_aa: CASSFLSGNDGYTF
cdr3_nt: TGTGCCAGCAGTTTTTTATCCGGGAATGATGGCTACACCTTC
d_call: NA
clone_size: NA
v_call: TRBV27
j_call: TRBJ1-2

cdr3_aa: CASSHPTGLATTGELFF
cdr3_nt: TGTGCCAGCAGCCACCCCACCGGACTAGCGACCACCGGGGAGCTGTTTTTT
d_call: TRBD2
clone_size: few
v_call: TRBV4-2
j_call: TRBJ2-2

cdr3_aa: CASTIGGGGLQETQYF
cdr3_nt: TGCGCCAGCACCATCGGTGGTGGGGGACTCCAAGAGACCCAGTACTTC
d_call: NA
clone_size: NA
v_call: TRBV5-1
j_call: TRBJ2-5

cdr3_aa: CASSFDRANYGYTF
cdr3_nt: TGTGCCAGCAGCTTCGACAGAGCTAACTATGGCTACACCTTC
d_call: NA
clone_size: few
v_call: TRBV5-5
j_call: TRBJ1-2

cdr3_aa: CASRGGVESYNEQFF
cdr3_nt: TGTGCCAGCAGGGGGGGAGTAGAATCCTACAATGAGCAGTTCTTC
d_call: NA
clone_size: NA
v_call: TRBV6-1
j_call: TRBJ2-1

cdr3_aa: CASSYKQRGESYEQYF
cdr3_nt: TGTGCCAGCAGTTACAAGCAGCGGGGGGAGAGCTACGAGCAGTACTTC
d_call: TRBD2
clone_size: NA
v_call: TRBV6-4
j_call: TRBJ2-7

cdr3_aa: CASSWSGGRQDTQYF
cdr3_nt: TGTGCCAGCAGTTGGTCGGGGGGCCGTCAAGATACGCAGTATTTT
d_call: NA
clone_size: NA
v_call: TRBV28
j_call: TRBJ2-3

cdr3_aa: CASSVAPPGQGAHEQYF
cdr3_nt: TGTGCCAGCAGCGTAGCCCCACCGGGACAGGGGGCCCACGAGCAGTACTTC
d_call: TRBD1
clone_size: NA
v_call: TRBV9
j_call: TRBJ2-7

cdr3_aa: CASSLALAGGMTYEQYF
cdr3_nt: TGTGCCAGCAGCTTAGCCCTAGCGGGAGGGATGACCTACGAGCAGTACTTC
d_call: TRBD2
clone_size: once
v_call: TRBV7-2
j_call: TRBJ2-7

cdr3_aa: CASSLVQYTDTQYF
cdr3_nt: TGTGCCAGCAGCTTGGTTCAGTACACAGATACGCAGTATTTT
d_call: NA
clone_size: NA
v_call: TRBV5-5
j_call: TRBJ2-3

cdr3_aa: CAWVFPSAGNTDTQYF
cdr3_nt: TGTGCCTGGGTATTCCCTAGCGCGGGGAACACAGATACGCAGTATTTT
d_call: NA
clone_size: NA
v_call: TRBV30
j_call: TRBJ2-3